This TCR beta chain was obtained from a study of CD8+CD57+ T cells in acquired aplastic anemia. Trimming at V came to 4 bases and at J to 8 bases, leaving 5 bases not matched to a gene. The CDR3 spans 13 residues. In germline, CDR1 is LNHDA, CDR2 SQIVND (reference sequence). TCR beta VDJ combinations and CDR3 sequences were profiled from genomic DNA. TCRdb analysed the reads with MiXCR anew, one entry per CDR3 protein. Of 200,000 to 250,000 distinct CDR3 sequences in the sample, approximately 35% were seen once. This clonotype appeared many times. The receptor's source is a human donor in good health, serving as a control. This rearrangement joins TRBV19 to TRBJ2-1; TRBD2 matches 7 bases. Sample: sorted CD4+, CD8+, or CD8+CD57+ T cells (not recorded which) from PBMCs. This CDR3 reads CASSRAGSYEQFF. The CDR3 DNA reads as TGTGCCAGTAGTAGAGCGGGGTCCTATGAGCAGTTCTTC. Full variable domain (outside the CDR3, taken from reference TRBV19 and TRBJ2-1): DGGITQSPKYLFRKEGQNVTLSCEQNLNHDAMYWYRQDPGQGLRLIYYSQIVNDFQKGDIAEGYSVSREKKESFPLTVTSAQKNPTAFYLCASSRAGSYEQFFGPGTRLTVL.